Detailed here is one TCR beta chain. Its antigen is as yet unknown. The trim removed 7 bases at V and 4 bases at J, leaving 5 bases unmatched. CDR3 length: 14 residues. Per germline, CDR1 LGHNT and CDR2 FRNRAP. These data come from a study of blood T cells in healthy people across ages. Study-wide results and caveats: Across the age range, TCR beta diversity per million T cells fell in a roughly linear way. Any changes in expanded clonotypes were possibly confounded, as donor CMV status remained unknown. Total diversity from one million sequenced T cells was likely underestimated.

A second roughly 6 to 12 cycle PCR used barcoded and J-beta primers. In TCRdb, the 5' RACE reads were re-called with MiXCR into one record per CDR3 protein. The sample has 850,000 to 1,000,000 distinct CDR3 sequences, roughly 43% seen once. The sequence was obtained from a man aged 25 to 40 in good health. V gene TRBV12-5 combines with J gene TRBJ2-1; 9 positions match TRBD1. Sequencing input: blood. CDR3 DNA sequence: TGTGCTAGTGCCTTGACAGGGGGATACAATGAGCAGTTCTTC. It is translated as CASALTGGYNEQFF. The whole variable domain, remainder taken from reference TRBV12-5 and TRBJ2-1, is DARVTQTPRHKVTEMGQEVTMRCQPILGHNTVFWYRQTMMQGLELLAYFRNRAPLDDSGMPKDRFSAEMPDATLATLKIQPSEPRDSAVYFCASALTGGYNEQFFGPGTRLTVL.